These T cell receptor beta chains were read from a single sample in a study of blood T cell repertoires in COVID-19. Only in-frame clones appear in the TCRdb table, and some are missing; sequencing was by immunoSEQ multiplex PCR. This repertoire shows a few hundred thousand clones, 80% to 90% found once; its top ten account for 3% to 4%. The sample was PBMCs or T cells enriched from blood (not recorded which). Source of these receptors: a woman in her thirties or forties with acute COVID-19. The CDR3 runs from the conserved cysteine through the conserved F or W. The D gene is left open where the match is weak. Clone sizes are given selectively: once, few, many, or a class where the clone is expanded.

TRBD1,.,TRBJ1-2,TRBV3-1/TRBV3-2,CASSPRDRPDANYGYTF,TGTGCCAGCAGCCCCCGGGACAGGCCCGACGCTAACTATGGCTACACCTTC
.,.,TRBJ1-5,TRBV18,CASSPTGGDQPQHF,TGTGCCAGCTCACCCACGGGAGGGGATCAGCCCCAGCATTTT
TRBD2,.,TRBJ2-5,TRBV24-1,CATSRGGETQYF,TGTGCCACCAGCCGGGGGGGGGAGACCCAGTACTTC
TRBD2,.,TRBJ2-7,TRBV29-1,CSGKTSDGVHEQYF,TGCAGCGGCAAGACTAGCGACGGGGTCCACGAGCAGTACTTC
TRBD1,.,TRBJ2-2,TRBV9,CASSVGTGGNTGELFF,TGTGCCAGCAGCGTAGGAACAGGGGGTAATACCGGGGAGCTGTTTTTT
.,.,TRBJ2-7,TRBV24-1,CATSAGIGGEQYF,TGTGCCACCAGTGCGGGCATCGGGGGAGAGCAGTACTTC
.,.,TRBJ1-6,TRBV5-1,CASSLPEGEQESPLHF,TGCGCCAGCAGCCTTCCCGAAGGGGAACAAGAATCACCCCTCCACTTT
TRBD2,once,TRBJ2-5,TRBV2,CASSEGTGGAAETQYF,TGTGCCAGCAGTGAAGGAACGGGAGGGGCGGCGGAGACCCAGTACTTC
.,once,TRBJ2-7,TRBV27,CASSDRLEMNF,TGTGCCAGCAGTGACCGCTTGGAGATGAACTTC
.,.,TRBJ2-7,TRBV28,CASSGLYEQYF,TGTGCCAGCAGTGGCCTCTACGAGCAGTACTTC
.,.,TRBJ1-2,TRBV29-1,CSVGAGYDGYTF,TGCAGCGTTGGAGCAGGGTACGATGGCTACACCTTC
TRBD1,.,TRBJ2-4,TRBV19,CASREGAQGANIQYF,TGTGCCAGTAGAGAGGGGGCGCAGGGGGCAAACATTCAGTACTTC
TRBD1,.,TRBJ1-5,TRBV19,CASSISRWDRRYGDQPQHF,TGTGCCAGTAGTATTTCCCGGTGGGACAGGCGGTATGGAGATCAGCCCCAGCATTTT
TRBD1,.,TRBJ1-1,TRBV27,CASSFRGQGSTEAFF,TGTGCCAGCAGTTTTAGAGGACAGGGGTCCACTGAAGCTTTCTTT
TRBD1,.,TRBJ1-1,TRBV5-6,CASSRDRANTEAFF,TGTGCCAGCAGCCGGGACAGGGCGAACACTGAAGCTTTCTTT
.,.,TRBJ2-2,TRBV5-1,CASSYRDTENTGELFF,TGCGCCAGCAGCTACCGGGACACCGAGAACACCGGGGAGCTGTTTTTT
.,.,TRBJ2-7,TRBV19,CASSSQGATYEQYF,TGTGCCAGTAGTTCCCAGGGCGCTACCTACGAGCAGTACTTC
.,once,TRBJ1-1,TRBV2,CASSAQNWKMNTEAFF,TGTGCCAGCAGTGCACAGAATTGGAAAATGAACACTGAAGCTTTCTTT
.,.,TRBJ2-1,TRBV27,CASSFSSYNEQFF,TGTGCCAGCAGTTTCAGCTCCTACAATGAGCAGTTCTTC
.,.,TRBJ2-1,TRBV6-5,CASRQLEGDGEQFF,TGTGCCAGCAGGCAGCTCGAAGGGGATGGTGAGCAGTTCTTC
.,.,TRBJ1-1,TRBV27,CASSFSYGGNTEAFF,TGTGCCAGCAGTTTTTCCTACGGGGGGAACACTGAAGCTTTCTTT
TRBD1,.,TRBJ1-5,TRBV19,CASIVTGGASQPQHF,TGTGCCAGTATTGTCACAGGGGGCGCGTCTCAGCCCCAGCATTTT
TRBD1,.,TRBJ2-1,TRBV5-1,CASSPTGGSLNEQFF,TGCGCCAGCAGCCCCACAGGGGGTTCCCTCAATGAGCAGTTCTTC
TRBD2,.,TRBJ2-3,TRBV7-9,CASSKPSGQTTDTQYF,TGTGCCAGCAGCAAACCTAGCGGGCAAACCACAGATACGCAGTATTTT
TRBD2,.,TRBJ2-7,TRBV6-5,CASSSGTSGRGEQYF,TGTGCCAGCAGTTCCGGGACTAGCGGGAGGGGCGAGCAGTACTTC
TRBD2,.,TRBJ2-1,TRBV10-3,CAISGAGGKYNEQFF,TGTGCCATCAGTGGAGCGGGAGGAAAGTACAATGAGCAGTTCTTC
.,.,TRBJ2-3,TRBV18,CASSPRGPDTQYF,TGTGCCAGCTCACCAAGGGGCCCAGATACGCAGTATTTT
TRBD1,.,TRBJ1-5,TRBV28,CASSPGTADNQPQHF,TGTGCCAGCAGCCCCGGGACAGCTGACAATCAGCCCCAGCATTTT
.,few,TRBJ2-7,TRBV5-6,CASSFGRTGTRGQYF,TGTGCCAGCAGCTTCGGTAGGACGGGCACGCGGGGGCAGTACTTC
.,once,TRBJ2-5,TRBV7-2,CASSRNGGQRETQYF,TGTGCCAGCAGCCGGAACGGGGGACAGAGGGAGACCCAGTACTTC
TRBD1,.,TRBJ1-1,TRBV6-6,CASSYPTGVDTEAFF,TGTGCCAGCAGTTACCCTACAGGGGTGGACACTGAAGCTTTCTTT